The 29 T cell receptor beta chains presented below share a single source sample, sequenced in a study of blood T cell repertoires in COVID-19. The method was immunoSEQ multiplex PCR; TCRdb's version includes in-frame clones alone and lacks a portion of them. Among around 320,000 clones listed, 90% were seen once. Sequenced material: PBMCs or T cells enriched from blood (not recorded which). These receptors came from a woman in her late teens or twenties with acute COVID-19.

The chain employs TRBV5-1 and TRBJ1-1, with a weak D call TRBD1 (6 bases). CDR3 length: 15 amino acids. Germline loops: CDR1 SGHRS, CDR2 YFSETQ. Trimming shortened V by 3 bases and J by 4 bases, and 16 bases separated the two germline ends. The CDR3 here is CASSSLYEGGTEAFF. The CDR3 DNA sequence: TGCGCCAGCAGCTCGCTGTACGAAGGGGGCACTGAAGCTTTCTTT.

The V call is TRBV29-1, the J call TRBJ2-7; D perhaps matches TRBD2 (6 bases). In germline, CDR1 is SQVTM, CDR2 ANQGSEA. Trimming pared 0 bases from V and 5 bases from J, leaving 17 bases between. This CDR3 has 15 amino acids. The CDR3 sequence is CSVEDDVRGGNEQYF. The CDR3 nucleotides read TGCAGCGTTGAAGATGACGTCCGCGGCGGGAACGAGCAGTACTTC.

This chain links TRBV28 with TRBJ2-7; 9 bases are shared with TRBD1. The V and J ends lost 6 bases and 5 bases, in that order; junction bases with no gene match: 11. This CDR3 spans 15 amino acids. Germline V gene lookup returns CDR1 MDHEN and CDR2 SYDVKM. CDR3 nucleotides: TGTGCCAGCAGCTCTCCGGGACAGGGTCTACACGAGCAGTACTTC. This sequence encodes CASSSPGQGLHEQYF.

This chain joins TRBV19 and TRBJ2-1, with 11 bases lining up with TRBD2. The CDR3 extends over 16 amino acids. With V trimmed by 7 bases and J by 4 bases, 9 bases remained unmatched. The germline V gene has CDR1 LNHDA and CDR2 SQIVND (reference sequence). Written as DNA, the CDR3 is TGTGCCAGTAAGACTAGCGGGACGAATCTTTACAATGAGCAGTTCTTC. This codes for CASKTSGTNLYNEQFF. Full variable domain (rest looked up from reference TRBV19 and TRBJ2-1): DGGITQSPKYLFRKEGQNVTLSCEQNLNHDAMYWYRQDPGQGLRLIYYSQIVNDFQKGDIAEGYSVSREKKESFPLTVTSAQKNPTAFYLCASKTSGTNLYNEQFFGPGTRLTVL.

The CDR3 region has the DNA TGTGCCAGCAGCTTGGCGGGGGACCATCAGCCCCAGCATTTT. Encoded protein: CASSLAGDHQPQHF. This chain links TRBV7-9 with TRBJ1-5; tentatively, D is TRBD1 (5 bases). CDR1 is SEHNR, CDR2 FQNEAQ, per germline (reference sequence). The CDR3 is made up of 14 amino acids. Trimming took 3 bases from V and 5 from J, leaving 11 bases between them.

The J gene is TRBJ1-5, the V gene TRBV28; the match to TRBD1 covers 8 bases. From germline, CDR1 is MDHEN and CDR2 SYDVKM. Losses at the gene ends were 5 bases for V and 2 bases for J; bases not matched to a gene: 8. The CDR3 extends over 16 amino acids. This CDR3 reads CASSPLGQGGNQPQHF. The DNA of the CDR3 is TGTGCCAGCAGTCCTCTAGGACAGGGCGGCAATCAGCCCCAGCATTTT.

This chain joins TRBV15 and TRBJ1-5; no clear D gene. The CDR3 loop spans 14 amino acids. Germline lookup yields CDR1 LNHNV and CDR2 YYDKDF (reference sequence). V was clipped by 0 bases and J by 5 bases, with 8 bases between them. CDR3 in DNA: TGTGCCACCAGCAGAGATCGAGGGTATCAGCCCCAGCATTTT. Translated, it gives CATSRDRGYQPQHF. The full variable domain, with the rest looked up from reference TRBV15 and TRBJ1-5, is DAMVIQNPRYQVTQFGKPVTLSCSQTLNHNVMYWYQQKSSQAPKLLFHYYDKDFNNEADTPDNFQSRRPNTSFCFLDIRSPGLGDTAMYLCATSRDRGYQPQHFGDGTRLSIL.

Only a few counts were recorded for this clone. The chain joins TRBV27 to TRBJ2-1; unclear D gene. This CDR3 contains 14 residues. Trimming cost V 0 bases and J 7 bases, with 10 bases left between them. The germline CDR1 and CDR2 sequences are MNHEY and SMNVEV (reference sequence). CDR3 residues: CASSLSGFRNEQFF. The CDR3 region has the DNA TGTGCCAGCAGTTTATCGGGTTTCAGGAATGAGCAGTTCTTC.

This sequence joins TRBV28 and TRBJ2-7, with D maybe TRBD2 (5 bases). CDR1 MDHEN and CDR2 SYDVKM come from the germline V gene. V gave up 3 bases and J gave up 0 bases, with 12 bases separating them. The CDR3 contains 15 residues. CDR3 sequence: CASSLTGSPSYEQYF. CDR3 nucleotide sequence: TGTGCCAGCAGTTTGACGGGGTCTCCCTCCTACGAGCAGTACTTC.

CDR3 in DNA: TGTGCCAGCAGCCCTGTGGGAAGCGGCTACGAGCAGTACTTC. This encodes CASSPVGSGYEQYF. The chain carries TRBV6-2 or TRBV6-3 and TRBJ2-7, with D possibly TRBD2 on 5 matching bases. Germline assignment: CDR1 MNHEY and CDR2 SVGEGT. Trimming pared 6 bases from V and 3 bases from J, leaving 15 bases between. There are 14 residues in the CDR3.

This CDR3 reads CASSQDRNEKLFF. The CDR3 nucleotides read TGTGCCAGCAGCCAGGACAGGAATGAAAAACTGTTTTTT. This chain links TRBV28 with TRBJ1-4; TRBD1 agrees at 7 bases. The J segment lost 5 bases and the V segment lost 6 bases, leaving 3 bases of the junction unmatched. CDR3 length equals 13 residues. Looked up from germline, CDR1 is MDHEN and CDR2 is SYDVKM. Supplemented by reference TRBV28 and TRBJ1-4, the full variable domain reads DVKVTQSSRYLVKRTGEKVFLECVQDMDHENMFWYRQDPGLGLRLIYFSYDVKMKEKGDIPEGYSVSREKKERFSLILESASTNQTSMYLCASSQDRNEKLFFGSGTQLSVL.

The chain employs TRBV28 and TRBJ1-2; D perhaps matches TRBD1 (6 bases). CDR1 MDHEN and CDR2 SYDVKM come from the germline V gene. This CDR3 region has 10 residues. V dropped 6 bases and J dropped 8 bases, with 7 bases sitting between them. The DNA for the CDR3 is TGTGCCAGCAGCCAGGGGGGCTACACCTTC. It codes for CASSQGGYTF.

This chain connects TRBV25-1 to TRBJ2-1; TRBD2 matches at 10 bases. This CDR3 has 15 residues. The germline V gene encodes CDR1 MGHDK and CDR2 SYGVNS. The ends lost 5 bases at V and 8 bases at J; junction bases unmatched: 9. The CDR3 bases are TGTGCCAGCAGTCGGTCTAGCGGGAGTTGGGATGAGCAGTTCTTC. It yields the protein CASSRSSGSWDEQFF.

The V call is TRBV7-8, the J call TRBJ1-3, with D unresolved. CDR1 and CDR2 (germline): SGHVS, FQNEAQ. Trimming removed 3 bases from V and 4 bases from J, with 25 bases in between. CDR3 length equals 19 residues. DNA of the CDR3: TGTGCCAGCAGCTTTAGGAGGTGGGTTACGCCCGCGGAAGGAAACACCATATATTTT. Translated: CASSFRRWVTPAEGNTIYF.

The V gene is TRBV3-1 (or the pseudogene TRBV3-2), the J gene TRBJ1-4; no clear D gene. This CDR3 region has 15 residues. CDR1 LGHDT and CDR2 YNNKEL come from the germline V gene (reference sequence). The V end lost 2 bases, the J end lost 0 bases, and 7 bases lay between the germline ends. CDR3 sequence reads: CASSQSPATNEKLFF. CDR3 in DNA: TGTGCCAGCAGCCAATCCCCCGCAACTAATGAAAAACTGTTTTTT.

The gene calls are TRBV29-1 and TRBJ1-2, with 8 bases fitting TRBD1. The CDR3 has 14 amino acids. Germline loops: CDR1 SQVTM, CDR2 ANQGSEA. The CDR3 bases are TGCACCGTAGACCAGGGGGCTAGTAACTATGGCTACACCTTC. Translation gives CTVDQGASNYGYTF.

The gene calls are TRBV6-1 and TRBJ2-7, with D perhaps TRBD2 (5 bases). The CDR3 totals 13 residues. The V and J ends lost 2 bases and 9 bases respectively, with 14 bases between them. Per germline, CDR1 MNHNS and CDR2 SASEGT. The CDR3 spells CASSERDSRGQYF. As DNA, the CDR3 is TGTGCCAGCAGTGAACGGGATTCGAGAGGGCAGTACTTC.

V usage is TRBV28 and J usage is TRBJ1-2; 7 nucleotides match TRBD1. This CDR3 contains 14 residues. Germline trimming cut 1 base from V and 7 bases from J; bases unmatched to any gene: 6. Germline CDR1 reads MDHEN; CDR2 reads SYDVKM. The CDR3 region is CASSLYQGGGGYTF. In DNA, the CDR3 is TGTGCCAGCAGTTTATACCAGGGGGGTGGTGGCTACACCTTC.

This CDR3 is CASSIDRVAASTEAFF. CDR3 DNA: TGTGCCAGTAGTATAGATCGAGTGGCAGCGAGCACTGAAGCTTTCTTT. The gene calls are TRBV19 and TRBJ1-1, with D unclear. The CDR3 contains 16 residues. Trimming pared 0 bases from V and 4 bases from J, leaving 15 bases between. CDR1 is LNHDA, CDR2 SQIVND, per germline (reference sequence).

The table lists this clone with a count of one. The chain joins TRBV13 to TRBJ2-7; D call uncertain. The germline V and J ends were trimmed by 0 bases and 0 bases, with 6 bases remaining between them. Germline loops: CDR1 PRHDT, CDR2 FYEKMQ (reference sequence). The CDR3 spans 14 residues. The CDR3 nucleotides are TGTGCCAGCAGCTTAGGGGCCAGCTCCTACGAGCAGTACTTC. Translating it yields CASSLGASSYEQYF.

This rearrangement joins TRBV11-2 to TRBJ1-2, with 7 bases that match TRBD1. There are 14 residues in the CDR3. V trimming: 3 bases; J trimming: 4 bases; junction bases outside the gene matches: 5. Germline CDR1 SGHAT, CDR2 FQNNGV. The CDR3: CASSFDRVVYGYTF. For the CDR3, the DNA is TGTGCCAGCAGCTTCGACAGGGTAGTCTATGGCTACACCTTC.

This rearrangement joins TRBV27 to TRBJ2-7; D is ambiguous. The CDR3 totals 13 residues. Per the germline V gene, CDR1 is MNHEY and CDR2 is SMNVEV (reference sequence). With 5 bases removed from V and 0 bases from J, the gap between germline ends came to 8 bases. CDR3 residues: CASSPTVSYEQYF. The CDR3 DNA reads TGTGCCAGCAGTCCAACAGTCTCCTACGAGCAGTACTTC.

V is TRBV18 and J is TRBJ2-7; possibly TRBD1 for D (5 bases). Trimming took 1 base from V and 0 from J, leaving 10 bases between them. CDR3 size: 15 residues. Germline V gene lookup returns CDR1 KGHSH and CDR2 LQKENI. The CDR3 DNA sequence: TGTGCCAGCTCACCACAACAGGAGAGCTCCTACGAGCAGTACTTC. Encoded protein: CASSPQQESSYEQYF.

This chain connects TRBV6-5 to TRBJ2-2; TRBD2 aligns across 7 bases. J was trimmed by 3 bases and V by 8 bases; bases with no gene match: 6. Germline CDR1 is MNHEY and CDR2 is SVGAGI. This CDR3 contains 14 residues. CDR3 sequence (DNA): TGTGCCAGCTATGTGGGGGGGGACACCGGGGAGCTGTTTTTT. Protein sequence: CASYVGGDTGELFF.

The chain joins TRBV6-5 to TRBJ1-1, with 7 bases identical to TRBD1. CDR3 size: 15 residues. Losses at the gene ends were 6 bases for V and 3 bases for J; bases not matched to a gene: 10. Germline V gives CDR1 MNHEY, CDR2 SVGAGI. CDR3 coding DNA: TGTGCCAGCAGCAAACTACAGGGGTCGTACACTGAAGCTTTCTTT. It specifies CASSKLQGSYTEAFF.

This chain joins TRBV7-3 and TRBJ2-1, with TRBD2 identical over 9 bases. The CDR3 is made up of 15 amino acids. Per germline, CDR1 SGHTA and CDR2 FQGTGA. The ends lost 1 base at V and 9 bases at J; junction bases unmatched: 7. As DNA, the CDR3 is TGTGCCAGCAGCTTAAGGGCGGGAGGGCCATCTGAGCAGTTCTTC. It is translated as CASSLRAGGPSEQFF. Looking up the rest from reference TRBV7-3 and TRBJ2-1 gives the full variable domain: GAGVSQTPSNKVTEKGKYVELRCDPISGHTALYWYRQSLGQGPEFLIYFQGTGAADDSGLPNDRFFAVRPEGSVSTLKIQRTERGDSAVYLCASSLRAGGPSEQFFGPGTRLTVL.

The chain combines TRBV6-5 with TRBJ2-7; D unresolved. The V end lost 5 bases, the J end lost 0 bases, and 11 bases lay between the germline ends. The CDR3 sequence is 14 residues long. Germline V gene data show CDR1 as MNHEY and CDR2 as SVGAGI. DNA of the CDR3: TGTGCCAGCAGTCGAGAGAGGCGCTCCTACGAGCAGTACTTC. It codes for CASSRERRSYEQYF.

The chain is built from TRBV24-1 and TRBJ2-1; tentative D call: TRBD1 (5 bases). Germline CDR1 reads KGHDR; CDR2 reads SFDVKD. The CDR3 is 12 amino acids. The V end was cut by 2 bases, the J end by 12 bases, with 10 bases between. The CDR3 DNA is TGTGCCACCAGTGATTGGGCAGGGTGGCAGTTCTTC. Translating gives CATSDWAGWQFF.

V and J are TRBV28 and TRBJ1-2, with no clear D. The V gene lost 2 bases and the J gene lost 8 bases, with 18 bases spanning the gap. The CDR3 runs to 15 residues. Per germline, CDR1 MDHEN and CDR2 SYDVKM. The CDR3 sequence is CASSLPLRRRQGYTF. For the CDR3, the DNA is TGTGCCAGCAGTTTACCCCTGCGGCGACGGCAGGGCTACACCTTC.